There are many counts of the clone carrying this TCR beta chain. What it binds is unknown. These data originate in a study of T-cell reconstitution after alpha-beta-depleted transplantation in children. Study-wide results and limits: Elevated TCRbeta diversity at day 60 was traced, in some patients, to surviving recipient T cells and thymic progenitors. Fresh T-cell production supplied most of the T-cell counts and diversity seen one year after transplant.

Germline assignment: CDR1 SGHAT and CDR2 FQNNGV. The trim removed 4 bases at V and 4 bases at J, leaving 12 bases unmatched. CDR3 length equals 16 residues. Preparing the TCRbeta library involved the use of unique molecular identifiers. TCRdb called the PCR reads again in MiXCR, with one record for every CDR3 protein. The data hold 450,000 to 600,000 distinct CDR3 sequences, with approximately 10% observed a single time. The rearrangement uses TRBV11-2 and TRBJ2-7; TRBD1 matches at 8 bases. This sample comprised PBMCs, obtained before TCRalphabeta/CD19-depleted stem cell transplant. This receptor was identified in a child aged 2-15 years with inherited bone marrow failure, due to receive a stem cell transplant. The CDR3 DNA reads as TGTGCCAGCAGCTCGACAAGGACAGGGTTGATTTACGAGCAGTACTTC. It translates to CASSSTRTGLIYEQYF.